A single sample is the source of the 9 T cell receptor beta chains below, sequenced in a study of CD8+ T cells in alopecia areata. Isolated RNA was reverse transcribed into cDNA used as the sequencing template. The repertoire was sequenced with immunoSEQ multiplex PCR; TCRdb's copy has only in-frame clones and lacks some. The table records 90,000 to 150,000 clones, 50% to 55% of them present only once. Indicated treatment: oral pan-JAK inhibitor, 5-10 mg twice daily. Source: CD4+ T cells sorted from blood, taken at week 4, from a patient treated with tofacitinib. The receptors come from a human donor with alopecia areata.

The V call is TRBV5-1, the J call TRBJ2-2; 10 bases fit TRBD2. There are 16 residues in the CDR3. J gave up 6 bases and V 4 bases, and 9 bases lay outside the gene matches. The V gene's germline CDR1 is SGHRS and CDR2 YFSETQ. This CDR3 is CASSLSGRAESGELFF. As DNA, the CDR3 is TGCGCCAGCAGCCTCAGCGGGAGGGCCGAGTCCGGGGAGCTGTTTTTT. Complete variable domain (other parts from reference TRBV5-1 and TRBJ2-2): KAGVTQTPRYLIKTRGQQVTLSCSPISGHRSVSWYQQTPGQGLQFLFEYFSETQRNKGNFPGRFSGRQFSNSRSEMNVSTLELGDSALYLCASSLSGRAESGELFFGEGSRLTVL.

The chain couples TRBV19 to TRBJ2-7; 8 positions match TRBD2. CDR3 length equals 12 residues. V was clipped by 5 bases and J by 11 bases; unmatched bases: 8. Germline-derived CDR1 and CDR2 are LNHDA and SQIVND (reference sequence). CDR3 coding DNA: TGTGCCAGTAGTCTTCCGGGGGGGGCTGAGTACTTC. Amino acids: CASSLPGGAEYF.

Points on this clone: The same CDR3 also results from other DNA sequences found in this sample. The CDR3 nucleotides are TGTGCCAGCAGCTTAGGGACGCACAGCTCCTACAATGAGCAGTTCTTC. It specifies CASSLGTHSSYNEQFF. The chain couples TRBV5-4 to TRBJ2-1; either TRBD1 or TRBD2 may supply D (5 bases each). The CDR3 length is 16 residues. Trimming left V 2 bases short and J 0 bases short, with 12 bases between. Germline V gene lookup returns CDR1 SGHNT and CDR2 YYREEE (reference sequence).

The chain links TRBV4-2 to TRBJ2-7; 14 bases are shared with TRBD2. Germline trimming cut 4 bases from V and 1 base from J; bases unmatched to any gene: 9. Germline V gene sequence: CDR1 LGHNA, CDR2 YNFKEQ. The CDR3 contains 18 residues. The CDR3 sequence is CASSLTTSGGAGSYEQYF. The CDR3 DNA reads as TGTGCCAGCAGCCTTACGACTAGCGGGGGGGCAGGATCCTACGAGCAGTACTTC.

V gene TRBV30 combines with J gene TRBJ2-1; D might be TRBD1 (6 bases). V dropped 8 bases and J dropped 4 bases, with 12 bases sitting between them. The CDR3 runs to 12 residues. Per germline, CDR1 GTSNPN and CDR2 SVGIG (reference sequence). This CDR3 reads CAGTWGYNEQFF. DNA of the CDR3: TGTGCCGGGACATGGGGGTACAATGAGCAGTTCTTC.

Only a few counts were recorded for this clone. The genes are TRBV5-1 and TRBJ2-5; TRBD2 might be the D (5 bases). With 5 bases removed from V and 1 base from J, the gap between germline ends came to 18 bases. This CDR3 has 16 amino acids. The germline V gene encodes CDR1 SGHRS and CDR2 YFSETQ. CDR3 region: CASRYSTEALQETQYF. The CDR3 DNA reads TGCGCCAGCAGATACAGCACGGAGGCCCTCCAAGAGACCCAGTACTTC.

The chain recombines TRBV6-5 with TRBJ1-2, with 9 nucleotides matching TRBD1. This CDR3 has 15 amino acids. J gave up 5 bases and V 6 bases, and 10 bases lay outside the gene matches. From germline, CDR1 is MNHEY and CDR2 SVGAGI. The CDR3 DNA reads as TGTGCCAGCAGCCCTTCGAAGGGGACAGGGTATGGCTACACCTTC. As protein: CASSPSKGTGYGYTF.

V gene TRBV29-1 combines with J gene TRBJ2-1; D call uncertain. The CDR3 totals 13 residues. V lost 4 bases and J lost 3, with 10 bases in between. CDR1 is SQVTM and CDR2 is ANQGSEA in the germline V gene. The CDR3, as DNA: TGCAGCGTTGTACCTACCATCTACAATGAGCAGTTCTTC. Translating gives CSVVPTIYNEQFF.

This clone showed up just a few times. The chain links TRBV6-5 to TRBJ2-4; D is ambiguous. Per the germline V gene, CDR1 is MNHEY and CDR2 is SVGAGI. There are 14 residues in the CDR3. Between the trimmed V and J ends, which lost 2 bases and 6 bases, there was a span of 11 bases. This CDR3 reads CASSYRAGLNIQYF. For the CDR3, the DNA is TGTGCCAGCAGTTACCGGGCAGGATTAAACATTCAGTACTTC.